The following is a T cell receptor (beta chain) sequence with its context. Its antigen is undetermined. The data belong to a study of OX40 agonist ivuxolimab in advanced cancers. Study results and caveats: Which antigen the expanded peripheral T cells recognized is unknown. At doses 0.1 to 3.0 mg/kg, CD4+ and CD8+ clones expanded. Average numbers of expanded clones were greater in CD8+ T cells than in CD4+.

Only in-frame clones appear in the TCRdb table, and some are missing; sequencing was by immunoSEQ multiplex PCR. The data contain tens of thousands of clones, around 93% of them singletons. Germline V gene data show CDR1 as ENHRY and CDR2 as SYGVKD. This CDR3 region has 12 residues. The V end lost 6 bases, the J end lost 6 bases, and 12 bases lay between the germline ends. The chain uses TRBV10-3 and TRBJ2-7; D is perhaps TRBD1 (5 bases). The specimen comprised CD4+ or CD8+ T cells sorted from blood, sampled in a trial of the OX40 agonist ivuxolimab. The clonotype comes from an adult with an advanced solid tumor such as melanoma, head and neck, liver or kidney cancer. As DNA, the CDR3 is TGTGCCATCAGACAGGAGTCCCTCGAGCAGTACTTC. Amino acid sequence: CAIRQESLEQYF.